Listed below are T cell receptor beta chains from one sample, sequenced in a study of Graves' ophthalmopathy and Graves' hyperthyroidism. One entry per CDR3 protein, called by TCRdb with MiXCR from the multiplex PCR reads. This table holds hundreds of thousands of distinct CDR3 sequences, about two fifths found once. The sequenced sample consisted of peripheral blood. The receptors come from an adult man with Graves' ophthalmopathy. Each CDR3 is given with its conserved first and last residue. D genes are given only for firm matches. For some rows the clone size is stated as once, few or many, or as a class when expanded; others skip it.

j_call: TRBJ1-4; d_call: TRBD1; v_call: TRBV7-9; clone_size: many; cdr3_aa: CASSRGDRGYEKLFF; cdr3_nt: TGTGCCAGCAGCCGGGGGGACAGGGGTTATGAAAAACTGTTTTTT
j_call: TRBJ1-5; d_call: -; v_call: TRBV12-5; clone_size: many; cdr3_aa: CASGPTGSGNQPQHF; cdr3_nt: TGTGCTAGTGGGCCTACAGGGTCTGGTAATCAGCCCCAGCATTTT
j_call: TRBJ1-3; d_call: -; v_call: TRBV29-1; clone_size: many; cdr3_aa: CSARLGDVSGNTIYF; cdr3_nt: TGCAGCGCCCGCCTGGGCGACGTCTCTGGAAACACCATATATTTT
j_call: TRBJ1-4; d_call: -; v_call: TRBV11-1; clone_size: -; cdr3_aa: CASSFGGQPNEKLFF; cdr3_nt: TGTGCCAGCAGCTTTGGCGGACAGCCTAATGAAAAACTGTTTTTT
j_call: TRBJ2-5; d_call: -; v_call: TRBV20-1; clone_size: -; cdr3_aa: CSARGRADYETQYF; cdr3_nt: TGCAGTGCTAGGGGCAGGGCTGACTACGAGACCCAGTACTTC
j_call: TRBJ1-5; d_call: -; v_call: TRBV12-5; clone_size: few; cdr3_aa: CASGLVGQPQHF; cdr3_nt: TGTGCTAGTGGTTTGGTCGGGCAGCCCCAGCATTTT
j_call: TRBJ2-3; d_call: TRBD2; v_call: TRBV7-8; clone_size: few; cdr3_aa: CASSFQTSGRDTQYF; cdr3_nt: TGTGCCAGCAGCTTCCAGACTAGCGGGAGAGATACGCAGTATTTT
j_call: TRBJ1-5; d_call: -; v_call: TRBV12-3/TRBV12-4; clone_size: once; cdr3_aa: CASSFIGLPLRVRNLPQHF; cdr3_nt: TGTGCCAGCAGTTTTATCGGGCTCCCGCTCAGGGTGCGGAATCTGCCCCAGCATTTT
j_call: TRBJ2-2; d_call: -; v_call: TRBV9; clone_size: -; cdr3_aa: CASSAEIRTTGELFF; cdr3_nt: TGTGCCAGCAGCGCCGAGATCAGGACCACCGGGGAGCTGTTTTTT
j_call: TRBJ1-3; d_call: TRBD1; v_call: TRBV10-1; clone_size: -; cdr3_aa: CASRHTGGDLSGNTIYF; cdr3_nt: TGCGCCAGCAGGCATACAGGGGGCGACCTCTCTGGAAACACCATATATTTT
j_call: TRBJ1-1; d_call: -; v_call: TRBV19; clone_size: few; cdr3_aa: CASSVKNTEAFF; cdr3_nt: TGTGCCAGTAGTGTTAAGAACACTGAAGCTTTCTTT